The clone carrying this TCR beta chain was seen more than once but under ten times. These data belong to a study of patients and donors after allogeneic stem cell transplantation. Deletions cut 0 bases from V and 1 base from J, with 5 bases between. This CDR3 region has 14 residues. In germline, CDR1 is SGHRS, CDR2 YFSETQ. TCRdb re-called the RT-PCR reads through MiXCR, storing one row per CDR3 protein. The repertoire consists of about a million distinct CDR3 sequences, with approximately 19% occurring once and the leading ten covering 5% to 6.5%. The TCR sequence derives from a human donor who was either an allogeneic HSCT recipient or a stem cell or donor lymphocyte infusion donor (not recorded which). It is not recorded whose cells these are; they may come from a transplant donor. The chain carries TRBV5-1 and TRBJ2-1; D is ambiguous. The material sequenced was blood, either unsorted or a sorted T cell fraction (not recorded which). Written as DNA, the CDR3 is TGCGCCAGCAGCTTGGCACAGTCCTACAATGAGCAGTTCTTC. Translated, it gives CASSLAQSYNEQFF.